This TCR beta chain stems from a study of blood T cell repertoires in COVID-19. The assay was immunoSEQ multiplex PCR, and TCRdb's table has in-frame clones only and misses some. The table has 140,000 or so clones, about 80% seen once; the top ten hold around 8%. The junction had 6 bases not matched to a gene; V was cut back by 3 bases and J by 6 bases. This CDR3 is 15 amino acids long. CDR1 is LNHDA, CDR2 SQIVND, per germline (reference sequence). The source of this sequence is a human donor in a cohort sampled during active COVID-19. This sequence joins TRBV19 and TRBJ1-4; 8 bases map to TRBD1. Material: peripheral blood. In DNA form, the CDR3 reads TGTGCCAGTAGTATGCTGGACAGGGTCGATGAAAAACTGTTTTTT. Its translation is CASSMLDRVDEKLFF.